The T cell receptor (beta chain) under discussion was sequenced for a study of post-analysis software for immune sequencing data. CDR3 length: 15 residues. Germline V lookup: CDR1 MNHEY, CDR2 SMNVEV (reference sequence). Study-level findings and limits: A few TRBV segments occurring more often in patients than controls included TRBV5-6, TRBV5-1 and TRBV20-1.

Comment on this clonotype: What it recognizes is unknown. One junction end does not reproduce the germline sequence, and a read error may be involved.

The authors incorporated unique molecular identifiers into the TCR beta cDNA libraries. TCRdb called the PCR reads again in MiXCR, with one record for every CDR3 protein. The sample carries around 200,000 distinct CDR3 sequences, approximately 30% recorded once. The chain carries TRBV27 and TRBJ2-1; perhaps TRBD1 as D (5 bases). The sample taken for sequencing was blood. The sequence derives from a girl aged 2 to 17 with multiple sclerosis. CDR3 nucleotide sequence: TGTGCCGGCAGACCCTCCATGGCAGGGTACAATGAGCAGTTCTTC. As protein: CAGRPSMAGYNEQFF.